This T cell receptor (beta chain) was found in a study of blood T cell repertoires in COVID-19. There are 17 residues in the CDR3. V was cut by 0 bases and J by 8 bases, with 20 bases left in between. The germline V gene has CDR1 MGHRA and CDR2 YSYEKL. TCRdb's table, derived via immunoSEQ multiplex PCR, lists solely in-frame clones and lacks some. The sample contains over 150,000 clones, roughly 87% of which appear only once. Sequencing was done on a sample of peripheral blood. The chain combines TRBV4-1 with TRBJ2-1; a weak D match, TRBD2 (7 bases). The source is a woman aged 55-69 years who had recovered from COVID-19. CDR3 nucleotides: TGCGCCAGCAGCCAAGAAGATCGCGGGGGCGCCACCCATGAGCAGTTCTTC. Protein product: CASSQEDRGGATHEQFF.